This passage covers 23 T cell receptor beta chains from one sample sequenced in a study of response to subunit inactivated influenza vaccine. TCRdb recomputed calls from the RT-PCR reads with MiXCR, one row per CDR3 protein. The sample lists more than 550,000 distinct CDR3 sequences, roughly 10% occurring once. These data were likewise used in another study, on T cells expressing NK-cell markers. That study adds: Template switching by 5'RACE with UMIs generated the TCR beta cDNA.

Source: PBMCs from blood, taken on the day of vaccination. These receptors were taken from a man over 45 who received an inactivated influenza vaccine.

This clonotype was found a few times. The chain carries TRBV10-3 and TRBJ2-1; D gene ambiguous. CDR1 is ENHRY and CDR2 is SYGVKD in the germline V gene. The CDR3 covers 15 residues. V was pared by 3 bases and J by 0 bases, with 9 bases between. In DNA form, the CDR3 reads TGTGCCATCAGTGACGAGGCAAGCTCCTACAATGAGCAGTTCTTC. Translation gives CAISDEASSYNEQFF.

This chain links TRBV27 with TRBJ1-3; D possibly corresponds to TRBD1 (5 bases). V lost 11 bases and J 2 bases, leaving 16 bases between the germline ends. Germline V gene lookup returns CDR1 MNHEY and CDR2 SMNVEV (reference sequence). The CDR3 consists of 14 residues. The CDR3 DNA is TGTGCCCACTTGGGGGAAATGGCTGGAAACACCATATATTTT. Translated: CAHLGEMAGNTIYF.

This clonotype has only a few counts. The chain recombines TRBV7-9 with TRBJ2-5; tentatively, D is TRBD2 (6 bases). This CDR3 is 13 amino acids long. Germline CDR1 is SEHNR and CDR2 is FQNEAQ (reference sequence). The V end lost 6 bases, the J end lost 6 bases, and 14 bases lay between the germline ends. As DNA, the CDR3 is TGTGCCAGCAGAGAGACGGCGGGACAGACCCAGTACTTC. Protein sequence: CASRETAGQTQYF.

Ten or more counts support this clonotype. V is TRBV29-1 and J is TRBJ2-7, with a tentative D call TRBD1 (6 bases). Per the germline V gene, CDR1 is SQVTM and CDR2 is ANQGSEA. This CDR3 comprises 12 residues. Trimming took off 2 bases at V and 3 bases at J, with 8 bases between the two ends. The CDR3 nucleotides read TGCAGCGTTGAAATCAGGGGCTACGAGCAGTACTTC. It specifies CSVEIRGYEQYF.

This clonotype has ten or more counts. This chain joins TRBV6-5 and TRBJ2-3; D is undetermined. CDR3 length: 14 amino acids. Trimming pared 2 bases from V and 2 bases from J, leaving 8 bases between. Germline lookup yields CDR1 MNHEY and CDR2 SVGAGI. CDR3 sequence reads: CASSYNPVTDTQYF. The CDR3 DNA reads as TGTGCCAGCAGTTACAATCCGGTCACAGATACGCAGTATTTT.

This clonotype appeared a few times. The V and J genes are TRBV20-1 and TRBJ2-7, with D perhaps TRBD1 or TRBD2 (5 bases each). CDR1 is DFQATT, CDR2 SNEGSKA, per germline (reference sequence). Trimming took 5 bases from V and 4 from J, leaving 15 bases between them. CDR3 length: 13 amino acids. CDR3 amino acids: CSARPGPPYEQYF. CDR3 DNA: TGCAGTGCTCGACCGGGACCCCCGTACGAGCAGTACTTC.

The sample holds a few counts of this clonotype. In DNA form, the CDR3 reads TGTGCCAGCAGCCAAATCAGGGTAGGTGAGCAGTTCTTC. Translated: CASSQIRVGEQFF. This chain joins TRBV3-1 and TRBJ2-1; perhaps TRBD1 as D (5 bases). The V gene's germline CDR1 is LGHDT and CDR2 YNNKEL (reference sequence). CDR3 size: 13 residues. Trimming took off 2 bases at V and 9 bases at J, with 11 bases between the two ends.

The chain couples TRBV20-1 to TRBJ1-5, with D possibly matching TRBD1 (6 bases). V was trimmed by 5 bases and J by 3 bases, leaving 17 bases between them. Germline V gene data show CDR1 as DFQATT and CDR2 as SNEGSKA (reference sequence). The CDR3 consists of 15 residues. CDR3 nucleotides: TGCAGTGCTTTTAATGGGGACACACACAATCAGCCCCAGCATTTT. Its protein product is CSAFNGDTHNQPQHF.

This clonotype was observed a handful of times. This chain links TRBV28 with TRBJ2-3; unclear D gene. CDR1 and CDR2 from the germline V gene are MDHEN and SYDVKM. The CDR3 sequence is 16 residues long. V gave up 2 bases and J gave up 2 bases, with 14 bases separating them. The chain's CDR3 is CASSLGPGTNTDTQYF. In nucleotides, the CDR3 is TGTGCCAGCAGTTTAGGCCCCGGTACCAACACAGATACGCAGTATTTT.

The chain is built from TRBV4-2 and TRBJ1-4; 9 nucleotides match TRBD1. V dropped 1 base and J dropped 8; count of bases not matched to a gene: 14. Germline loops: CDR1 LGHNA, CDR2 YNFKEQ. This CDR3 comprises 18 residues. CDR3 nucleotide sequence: TGTGCCAGCAGCCAAGCTATACTTCAGGGACAGGGAAGGGAAAAACTGTTTTTT. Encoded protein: CASSQAILQGQGREKLFF.

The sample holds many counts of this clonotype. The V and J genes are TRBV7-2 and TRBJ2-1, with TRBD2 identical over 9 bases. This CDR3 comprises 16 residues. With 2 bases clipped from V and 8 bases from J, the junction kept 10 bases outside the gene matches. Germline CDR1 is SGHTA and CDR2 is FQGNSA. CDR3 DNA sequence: TGTGCCAGCAGCTTACTGGACAGCGGGGGGAGGTATGAGCAGTTCTTC. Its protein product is CASSLLDSGGRYEQFF.

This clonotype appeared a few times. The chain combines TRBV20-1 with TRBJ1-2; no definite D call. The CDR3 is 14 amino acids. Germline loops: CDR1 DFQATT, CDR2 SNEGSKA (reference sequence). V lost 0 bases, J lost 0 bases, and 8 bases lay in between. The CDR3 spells CSARDLAANYGYTF. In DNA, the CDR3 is TGCAGTGCTAGAGATCTCGCGGCTAACTATGGCTACACCTTC.

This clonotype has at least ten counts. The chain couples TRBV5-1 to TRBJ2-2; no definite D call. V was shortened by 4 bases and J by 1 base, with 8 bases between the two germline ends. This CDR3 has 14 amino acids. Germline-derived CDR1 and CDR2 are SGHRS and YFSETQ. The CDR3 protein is CASSARGNTGELFF. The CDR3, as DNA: TGCGCCAGCAGCGCCCGCGGGAACACCGGGGAGCTGTTTTTT.

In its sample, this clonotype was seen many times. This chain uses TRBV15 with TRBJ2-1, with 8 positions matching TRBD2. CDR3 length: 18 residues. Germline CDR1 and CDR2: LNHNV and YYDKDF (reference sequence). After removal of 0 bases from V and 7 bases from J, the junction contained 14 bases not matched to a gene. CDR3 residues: CATSRDPFDSGMVNEQFF. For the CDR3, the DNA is TGTGCCACCAGCAGAGACCCCTTTGATAGCGGGATGGTTAATGAGCAGTTCTTC.

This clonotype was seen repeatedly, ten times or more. This chain's CDR3 is CASSFRNTQYF. CDR3 nucleotides: TGTGCCAGCAGCTTTCGGAATACGCAGTATTTT. The rearrangement uses TRBV14 and TRBJ2-3; no definite D call. Germline V gene data show CDR1 as SGHDN and CDR2 as FVKESK. The CDR3 runs 11 residues. The V and J ends lost 5 bases and 7 bases respectively, with 7 bases between them.

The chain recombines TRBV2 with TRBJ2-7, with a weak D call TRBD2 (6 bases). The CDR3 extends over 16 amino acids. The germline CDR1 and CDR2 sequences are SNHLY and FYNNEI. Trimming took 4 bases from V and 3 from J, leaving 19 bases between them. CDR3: CASSGYSLRDLYEQYF. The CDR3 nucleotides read TGTGCCAGCAGTGGGTACTCCCTGCGGGATCTCTACGAGCAGTACTTC.

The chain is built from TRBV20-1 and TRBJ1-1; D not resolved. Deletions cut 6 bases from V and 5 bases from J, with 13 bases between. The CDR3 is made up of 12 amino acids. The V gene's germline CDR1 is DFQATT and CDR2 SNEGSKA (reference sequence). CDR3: CSAGGYVTEAFF. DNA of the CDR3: TGCAGTGCCGGCGGGTATGTTACTGAAGCTTTCTTT.

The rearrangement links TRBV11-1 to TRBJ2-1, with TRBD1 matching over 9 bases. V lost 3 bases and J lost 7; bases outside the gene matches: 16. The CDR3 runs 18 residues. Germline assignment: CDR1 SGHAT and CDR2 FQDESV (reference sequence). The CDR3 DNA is TGTGCCAGCAGCTTCTCGAGATTTGGGACAGGGCAACTGAATGAGCAGTTCTTC. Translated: CASSFSRFGTGQLNEQFF.

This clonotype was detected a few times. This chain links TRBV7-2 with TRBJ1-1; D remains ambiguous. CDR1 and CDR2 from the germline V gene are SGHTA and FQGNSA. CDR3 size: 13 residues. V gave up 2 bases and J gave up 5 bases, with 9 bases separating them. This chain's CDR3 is CASSLNRETEAFF. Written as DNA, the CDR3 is TGTGCCAGCAGCTTAAATAGGGAGACTGAAGCTTTCTTT. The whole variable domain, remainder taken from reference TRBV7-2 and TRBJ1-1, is GAGVSQSPSNKVTEKGKDVELRCDPISGHTALYWYRQSLGQGLEFLIYFQGNSAPDKSGLPSDRFSAERTGGSVSTLTIQRTQQEDSAVYLCASSLNRETEAFFGQGTRLTVV.

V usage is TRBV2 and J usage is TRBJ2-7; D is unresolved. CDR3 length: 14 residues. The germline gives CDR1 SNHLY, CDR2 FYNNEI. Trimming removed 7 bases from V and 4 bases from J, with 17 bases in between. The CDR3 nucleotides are TGTGCCAGCAACCAGGCCCCTTCGTTTTACGAGCAGTACTTC. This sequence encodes CASNQAPSFYEQYF.

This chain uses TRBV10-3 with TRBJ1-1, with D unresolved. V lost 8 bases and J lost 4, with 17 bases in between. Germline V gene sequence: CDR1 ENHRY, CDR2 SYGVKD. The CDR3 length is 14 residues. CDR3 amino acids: CAIGLELGITEAFF. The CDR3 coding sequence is TGTGCCATCGGGCTTGAGCTGGGGATCACTGAAGCTTTCTTT.

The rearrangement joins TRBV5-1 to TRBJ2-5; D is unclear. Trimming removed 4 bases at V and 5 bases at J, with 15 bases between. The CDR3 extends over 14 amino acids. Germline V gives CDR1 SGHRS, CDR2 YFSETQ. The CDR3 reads CASSPGSIGETQYF. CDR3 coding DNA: TGCGCCAGCAGCCCCGGTTCCATAGGGGAGACCCAGTACTTC.

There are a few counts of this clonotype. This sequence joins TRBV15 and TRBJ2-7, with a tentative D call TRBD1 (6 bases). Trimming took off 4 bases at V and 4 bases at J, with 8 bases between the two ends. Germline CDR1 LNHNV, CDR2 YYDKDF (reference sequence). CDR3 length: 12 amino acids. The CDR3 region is CATSIQGYEQYF. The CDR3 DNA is TGTGCCACCAGCATACAGGGTTACGAGCAGTACTTC.